Each of the 32 T cell receptor beta chains below was sequenced from the same sample in a study of blood T cell repertoires in COVID-19. This table comes from immunoSEQ multiplex PCR, and its TCRdb copy is limited to in-frame clones, with some not included. This sample has tens of thousands of clones, with 72% found just once. Sequencing used peripheral blood. Receptors originate from a woman over 75 with acute or convalescent COVID-19.

This clone was seen a handful of times. The chain couples TRBV6-2 or TRBV6-3 to TRBJ1-5; possibly TRBD1 for D (6 bases). The V end was cut by 4 bases, the J end by 5 bases, with 15 bases between. CDR3 length: 15 amino acids. Germline-derived CDR1 and CDR2 are MNHEY and SVGEGT. The DNA for the CDR3 is TGTGCCAGCAGTTTTACCAGGGGAGCTGATCAGCCCCAGCATTTT. It encodes CASSFTRGADQPQHF.

The chain uses TRBV3-1 (or the pseudogene TRBV3-2) and TRBJ2-3; 7 bases are shared with TRBD1. Germline values: CDR1 LGHDT, CDR2 YNNKEL (reference sequence). The ends lost 4 bases at V and 4 bases at J; junction bases unmatched: 8. The CDR3 is 15 amino acids. The CDR3 sequence: CASSPMAGTADTQYF. CDR3 nucleotide sequence: TGTGCCAGCAGCCCTATGGCAGGGACAGCAGATACGCAGTATTTT.

This chain uses TRBV5-1 with TRBJ2-3; 7 bases align to TRBD2. Trimming took 1 base from V and 2 from J; bases not matched to a gene: 4. CDR1 and CDR2 from the germline V gene are SGHRS and YFSETQ. The CDR3 runs to 15 residues. CDR3 sequence reads: CASSLSGGTTDTQYF. CDR3 DNA: TGCGCCAGCAGCTTGTCCGGGGGGACCACAGATACGCAGTATTTT. The whole variable domain, filled in from reference TRBV5-1 and TRBJ2-3, reads KAGVTQTPRYLIKTRGQQVTLSCSPISGHRSVSWYQQTPGQGLQFLFEYFSETQRNKGNFPGRFSGRQFSNSRSEMNVSTLELGDSALYLCASSLSGGTTDTQYFGPGTRLTVL.

The chain links TRBV5-8 to TRBJ2-3; D gene uncertain. The germline gives CDR1 SGHTS, CDR2 YDEGEE. The V end was cut by 4 bases, the J end by 4 bases, with 16 bases between. The CDR3 has 15 amino acids. In DNA form, the CDR3 reads TGTGCCAGCAGCCACTACACCTCCCCTTCAGATACGCAGTATTTT. Its protein is CASSHYTSPSDTQYF.

V usage is TRBV9 and J usage is TRBJ2-1; 7 bases line up with TRBD2. This CDR3 comprises 15 residues. Germline V gene sequence: CDR1 SGDLS, CDR2 YYNGEE. With V trimmed by 0 bases and J by 6 bases, 6 bases remained unmatched. The CDR3 protein is CASSVGSSGGNEQFF. In DNA, the CDR3 is TGTGCCAGCAGCGTAGGGTCTAGCGGAGGCAATGAGCAGTTCTTC.

Here the CDR3 reads CASSYRPSSYNSPLHF. The CDR3 DNA sequence: TGTGCCAGCAGTTACCGTCCGAGCTCCTATAATTCACCCCTCCACTTT. The J gene is TRBJ1-6, the V gene TRBV6-5; D is ambiguous. CDR3 length: 16 amino acids. Per germline, CDR1 MNHEY and CDR2 SVGAGI. Trimming took 2 bases from V and 0 from J, leaving 8 bases between them.

This clone showed up just once. The rearrangement uses TRBV15 and TRBJ1-3, with 7 bases that match TRBD1. Losses at the gene ends were 5 bases for V and 4 bases for J; bases not matched to a gene: 8. The germline V gene encodes CDR1 LNHNV and CDR2 YYDKDF (reference sequence). The CDR3 sequence is 15 residues long. The CDR3 DNA is TGTGCCACCAGCGGCCGACAGGGATCGGGAAACACCATATATTTT. Translated, it gives CATSGRQGSGNTIYF.

The V gene is TRBV18, the J gene TRBJ1-1; 8 nucleotides match TRBD1. CDR1 and CDR2 (germline): KGHSH, LQKENI. With 3 bases clipped from V and 3 bases from J, the junction kept 6 bases outside the gene matches. The CDR3 consists of 15 residues. CDR3 amino acids: CASSPQQGEDTEAFF. In DNA, the CDR3 is TGTGCCAGCTCACCCCAACAGGGGGAGGACACTGAAGCTTTCTTT.

The V call is TRBV30, the J call TRBJ2-3, with D possibly being TRBD1 (5 bases). From germline, CDR1 is GTSNPN and CDR2 SVGIG (reference sequence). The CDR3 is 11 residues long. Trimming took 2 bases from V and 5 from J, leaving 5 bases between them. The CDR3 is CAWSTGDTQYF. DNA for the CDR3: TGTGCCTGGAGTACAGGAGATACGCAGTATTTT.

The gene calls are TRBV19 and TRBJ2-6; no reliable D call. CDR1 is LNHDA and CDR2 is SQIVND in the germline V gene (reference sequence). The CDR3 runs to 14 residues. V lost 5 bases, J lost 1 base, and 6 bases lay in between. The CDR3 bases are TGTGCCAGTAGTTCCCAATCTGGGGCCAACGTCCTGACTTTC. It is translated as CASSSQSGANVLTF.

The genes are TRBV18 and TRBJ1-2; the match to TRBD1 covers 10 bases. V shed 3 bases and J 6 bases; nucleotides not matched to a gene: 1. Germline V gives CDR1 KGHSH, CDR2 LQKENI. This CDR3 spans 13 amino acids. CDR3: CASSPGQGDGYTF. DNA of the CDR3: TGTGCCAGCTCACCCGGACAGGGGGATGGCTACACCTTC.

The chain is built from TRBV28 and TRBJ1-1; 7 bases are shared with TRBD1. The CDR3 is 15 amino acids. The trim removed 5 bases at V and 3 bases at J, leaving 9 bases unmatched. In germline, CDR1 is MDHEN, CDR2 SYDVKM. The CDR3 DNA reads as TGTGCCAGCAGTACGACAGGGCGGTACGACACTGAAGCTTTCTTT. This encodes CASSTTGRYDTEAFF.

This clone was counted only a few times. This rearrangement joins TRBV7-2 to TRBJ2-1; D ambiguous. Deletions cut 1 base from V and 2 bases from J, with 6 bases between. The germline V gene has CDR1 SGHTA and CDR2 FQGNSA. CDR3 length: 14 residues. CDR3 region: CASSLESAYNEQFF. The CDR3 nucleotides are TGTGCCAGCAGCTTAGAGTCAGCCTACAATGAGCAGTTCTTC.

The J gene is TRBJ1-2, the V gene TRBV7-9; D may be TRBD1 (6 bases). Trimming took 6 bases from V and 2 from J, leaving 10 bases between them. The CDR3 runs to 13 residues. Germline loops: CDR1 SEHNR, CDR2 FQNEAQ (reference sequence). The DNA of the CDR3 is TGTGCCAGCAGTGACAGGTCCAACTATGGCTACACCTTC. It encodes CASSDRSNYGYTF.

The genes are TRBV5-8 and TRBJ1-2; 7 nucleotides match TRBD1. The V gene end was trimmed by 0 bases and the J gene end by 6 bases; junction bases not matched to a gene: 8. Germline CDR1 and CDR2: SGHTS and YDEGEE. This CDR3 contains 15 residues. CDR3 bases: TGTGCCAGCAGCTTGGAATTCGGCAGGGGGAATGGCTACACCTTC. This encodes CASSLEFGRGNGYTF.

The V call is TRBV11-2, the J call TRBJ2-1; 12 bases agree with TRBD2. J gave up 6 bases and V 5 bases, and 8 bases lay outside the gene matches. The CDR3 contains 16 residues. Germline V gives CDR1 SGHAT, CDR2 FQNNGV. CDR3 DNA sequence: TGTGCCAGCAGCAACCCTAGCGGGGGGGGCCGCAATGAGCAGTTCTTC. Amino acid sequence: CASSNPSGGGRNEQFF.

The CDR3: CASGLDREGKNIQYF. The CDR3 DNA sequence: TGTGCTAGTGGTTTGGACCGGGAGGGGAAGAACATTCAGTACTTC. V and J are TRBV12-5 and TRBJ2-4; 8 bases match TRBD2. The CDR3 has 15 residues. Trimming cost V 1 base and J 7 bases; bases outside gene matches: 6. From germline, CDR1 is LGHNT and CDR2 FRNRAP.

This chain connects TRBV10-2 to TRBJ2-3; TRBD2 aligns across 10 bases. The CDR3 has 15 amino acids. Germline-derived CDR1 and CDR2 are WSHSY and SAAADI. The V and J ends lost 6 bases and 2 bases, in that order; junction bases with no gene match: 5. The CDR3 nucleotides are TGCGCCAGCAGGGGACTAGCGCAAAACACAGATACGCAGTATTTT. This codes for CASRGLAQNTDTQYF.

The chain links TRBV24-1 to TRBJ2-2, with D unresolved. The germline gives CDR1 KGHDR, CDR2 SFDVKD. The CDR3 has 13 amino acids. Trimming left V 7 bases short and J 2 bases short, with 7 bases between. The CDR3 DNA reads TGTGCCACCAGACAGAGTAACACCGGGGAGCTGTTTTTT. The encoded protein is CATRQSNTGELFF.

This sequence joins TRBV21-1 and TRBJ2-7; the table calls TRBD1, which could not be checked here. TRBV21-1 is a pseudogene locus. The CDR3 covers 15 residues. The CDR3 DNA is TGTGCCAGCAGCAAGATTGACAGGGCCTTGTACGAGCAGTACTTC. Protein sequence: CASSKIDRALYEQYF.

The chain carries TRBV27 and TRBJ2-5; D possibly corresponds to TRBD2 (6 bases). Germline V gives CDR1 MNHEY, CDR2 SMNVEV (reference sequence). Trimming removed 3 bases at V and 5 bases at J, with 16 bases between. This CDR3 has 15 residues. The CDR3 protein is CASSFGAAGGETQYF. Here the CDR3 DNA reads TGTGCCAGCAGTTTTGGCGCAGCGGGCGGGGAGACCCAGTACTTC.

V usage is TRBV7-9 and J usage is TRBJ2-7; a possible D gene is TRBD2 (5 bases). Per germline, CDR1 SEHNR and CDR2 FQNEAQ (reference sequence). V lost 0 bases to trimming and J lost 3 bases, with 6 bases between them. The CDR3 contains 13 residues. The CDR3 DNA reads as TGTGCCAGCAGCTTAGCGGGGAGCTACGAGCAGTACTTC. Its translation: CASSLAGSYEQYF.

Points on this clone: Other DNA sequences within the sample encode an identical CDR3. The CDR3 DNA sequence: TGTGCCAGCAGCTTAGCCTTAGCGGGGACTTACAATGAGCAGTTCTTC. Translated: CASSLALAGTYNEQFF. V is TRBV7-9 and J is TRBJ2-1; 8 positions agree with TRBD2. There are 16 residues in the CDR3. CDR1 and CDR2 from the germline V gene are SEHNR and FQNEAQ (reference sequence). With V trimmed by 0 bases and J by 4 bases, 5 bases remained unmatched.

The rearrangement uses TRBV5-1 and TRBJ2-7; 10 bases align to TRBD1. The CDR3 extends over 15 amino acids. Germline-derived CDR1 and CDR2 are SGHRS and YFSETQ. V lost 1 base and J lost 6; bases outside the gene matches: 7. The CDR3 sequence: CASSLLGDRGGEQYF. CDR3 bases: TGCGCCAGCAGCTTGCTAGGGGACAGGGGAGGCGAGCAGTACTTC. Full variable domain (rest looked up from reference TRBV5-1 and TRBJ2-7): KAGVTQTPRYLIKTRGQQVTLSCSPISGHRSVSWYQQTPGQGLQFLFEYFSETQRNKGNFPGRFSGRQFSNSRSEMNVSTLELGDSALYLCASSLLGDRGGEQYFGPGTRLTVT.

The J gene is TRBJ2-3, the V gene TRBV5-1; TRBD1 agrees at 7 bases. Germline-derived CDR1 and CDR2 are SGHRS and YFSETQ. Germline trimming cut 2 bases from V and 6 bases from J; bases unmatched to any gene: 6. CDR3 length: 14 residues. The CDR3 sequence: CASSLQGLGDTQYF. As DNA, the CDR3 is TGCGCCAGCAGCTTACAGGGGTTGGGCGATACGCAGTATTTT. Together with reference TRBV5-1 and TRBJ2-3, the CDR3 gives the full variable domain: KAGVTQTPRYLIKTRGQQVTLSCSPISGHRSVSWYQQTPGQGLQFLFEYFSETQRNKGNFPGRFSGRQFSNSRSEMNVSTLELGDSALYLCASSLQGLGDTQYFGPGTRLTVL.

The CDR3 spells CASSTGGTNEKLFF. Written as DNA, the CDR3 is TGTGCCAGCAGCACTGGGGGGACTAATGAAAAACTGTTTTTT. This chain uses TRBV9 with TRBJ1-4; D might be TRBD1 (5 bases). V was clipped by 4 bases and J by 2 bases, with 9 bases between them. The CDR3 runs to 14 residues. Germline CDR1 SGDLS, CDR2 YYNGEE.

The gene calls are TRBV5-4 and TRBJ2-2, with a possible D match to TRBD2 (7 bases). The V gene's germline CDR1 is SGHNT and CDR2 YYREEE (reference sequence). Trimming stripped 4 bases from V and 3 bases from J, with 13 bases between. The CDR3 totals 15 residues. Here the CDR3 DNA reads TGTGCCAGCAGCCCCGGGGGGCCCGACACCGGGGAGCTGTTTTTT. This sequence encodes CASSPGGPDTGELFF.

The genes are TRBV10-2 and TRBJ1-5; D remains unclear. The CDR3 has 15 amino acids. Germline V lookup: CDR1 WSHSY, CDR2 SAAADI. Trimming left V 4 bases short and J 4 bases short, with 14 bases between. For the CDR3, the DNA is TGCGCCAGCAGTGGTGGGCAGACGAGAAATCAGCCCCAGCATTTT. Its translation: CASSGGQTRNQPQHF.

The J gene is TRBJ2-3, the V gene TRBV28; D perhaps matches TRBD1 (5 bases). Germline V CDR1 and CDR2: MDHEN, SYDVKM. Trimming took 5 bases from V and 2 from J, leaving 14 bases between them. The CDR3 extends over 15 amino acids. The CDR3 reads CASSTHQGFTDTQYF. DNA for the CDR3: TGTGCCAGCAGTACACATCAGGGTTTCACAGATACGCAGTATTTT.

The V call is TRBV28, the J call TRBJ2-7, with D possibly TRBD2 on 5 matching bases. This CDR3 comprises 13 residues. The germline gives CDR1 MDHEN, CDR2 SYDVKM. V lost 7 bases to trimming and J lost 3 bases, with 13 bases between them. CDR3 sequence: CASTRVNLYEQYF. DNA of the CDR3: TGTGCCAGCACGCGGGTCAATCTCTACGAGCAGTACTTC.

CDR3 region: CAWSSLTPNTEAFF. The CDR3 DNA reads as TGTGCCTGGAGTTCCCTGACACCGAACACTGAAGCTTTCTTT. This chain links TRBV30 with TRBJ1-1; D is uncertain. The CDR3 is 14 residues long. The V and J ends lost 2 bases and 1 base respectively, with 11 bases between them. Germline lookup yields CDR1 GTSNPN and CDR2 SVGIG (reference sequence).

This rearrangement joins TRBV20-1 to TRBJ2-1, with TRBD2 identical over 7 bases. Unmatched junction bases numbered 17, after V lost 8 bases and J lost 4 bases. The germline V gene encodes CDR1 DFQATT and CDR2 SNEGSKA (reference sequence). The CDR3 is 16 residues long. The CDR3 sequence is CSPSGIIGGVYNEQFF. The CDR3 coding sequence is TGCAGTCCCAGTGGGATCATTGGGGGGGTGTACAATGAGCAGTTCTTC.